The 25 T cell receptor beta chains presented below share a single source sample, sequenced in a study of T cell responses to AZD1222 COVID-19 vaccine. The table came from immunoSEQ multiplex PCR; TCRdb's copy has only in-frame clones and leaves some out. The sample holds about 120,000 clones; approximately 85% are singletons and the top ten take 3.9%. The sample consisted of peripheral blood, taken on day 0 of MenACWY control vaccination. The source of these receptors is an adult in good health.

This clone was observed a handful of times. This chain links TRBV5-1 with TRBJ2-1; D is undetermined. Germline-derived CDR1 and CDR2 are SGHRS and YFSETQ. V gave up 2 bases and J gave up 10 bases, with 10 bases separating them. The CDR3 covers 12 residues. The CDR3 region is CASSLAPWEQFF. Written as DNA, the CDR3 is TGCGCCAGCAGCTTAGCCCCGTGGGAGCAGTTCTTC.

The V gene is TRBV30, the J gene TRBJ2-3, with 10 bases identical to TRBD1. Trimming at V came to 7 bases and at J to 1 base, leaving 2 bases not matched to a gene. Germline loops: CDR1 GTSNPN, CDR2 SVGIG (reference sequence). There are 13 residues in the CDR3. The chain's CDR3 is CALGTGGTDTQYF. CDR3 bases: TGTGCCTTGGGGACAGGGGGCACAGATACGCAGTATTTT.

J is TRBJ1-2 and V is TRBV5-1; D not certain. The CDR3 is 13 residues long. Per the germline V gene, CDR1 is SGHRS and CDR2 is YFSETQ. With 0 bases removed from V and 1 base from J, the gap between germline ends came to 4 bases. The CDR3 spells CASSLDNNYGYTF. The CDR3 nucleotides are TGCGCCAGCAGCTTGGACAATAACTATGGCTACACCTTC. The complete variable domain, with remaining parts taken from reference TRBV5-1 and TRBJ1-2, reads KAGVTQTPRYLIKTRGQQVTLSCSPISGHRSVSWYQQTPGQGLQFLFEYFSETQRNKGNFPGRFSGRQFSNSRSEMNVSTLELGDSALYLCASSLDNNYGYTFGSGTRLTVV.

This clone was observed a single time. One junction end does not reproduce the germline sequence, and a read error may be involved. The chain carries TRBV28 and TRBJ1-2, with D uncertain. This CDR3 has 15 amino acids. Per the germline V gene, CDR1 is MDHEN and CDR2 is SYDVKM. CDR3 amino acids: CASSLSPPNTGRLIF. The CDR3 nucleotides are TGTGCCAGCAGTTTATCCCCCCCAAACACGGGGAGGCTGATCTTC.

The CDR3 DNA reads as TGTGCCAGCAGCCAGGGGGCCTACTCGGAAGCTTTCTTT. It codes for CASSQGAYSEAFF. J is TRBJ1-1 and V is TRBV2; 8 bases align to TRBD1. Germline V lookup: CDR1 SNHLY, CDR2 FYNNEI. This CDR3 has 13 residues. V dropped 6 bases and J dropped 8; count of bases not matched to a gene: 8.

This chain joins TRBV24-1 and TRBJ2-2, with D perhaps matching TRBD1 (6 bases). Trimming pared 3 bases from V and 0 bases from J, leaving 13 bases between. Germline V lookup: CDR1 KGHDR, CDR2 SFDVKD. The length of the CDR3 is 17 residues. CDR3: CATSDTRTVSNTGELFF. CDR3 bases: TGTGCCACCAGTGATACCCGGACAGTTTCGAACACCGGGGAGCTGTTTTTT.

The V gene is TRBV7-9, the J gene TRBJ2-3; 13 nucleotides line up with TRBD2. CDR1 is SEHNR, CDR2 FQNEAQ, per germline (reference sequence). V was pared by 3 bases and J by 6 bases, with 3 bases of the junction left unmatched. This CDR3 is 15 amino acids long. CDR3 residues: CASSFTSGGVDTQYF. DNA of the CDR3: TGTGCCAGCAGCTTTACTAGCGGGGGGGTGGATACGCAGTATTTT.

CDR3 amino acids: CASSQDSAGRTNTIYF. In DNA form, the CDR3 reads TGTGCCAGCAGCCAAGATTCCGCAGGGCGGACAAACACCATATATTTT. The rearrangement joins TRBV4-2 to TRBJ1-3, with D maybe TRBD1 (5 bases). Germline-derived CDR1 and CDR2 are LGHNA and YNFKEQ. This CDR3 contains 16 residues. V lost 0 bases, J lost 6 bases, and 15 bases lay in between.

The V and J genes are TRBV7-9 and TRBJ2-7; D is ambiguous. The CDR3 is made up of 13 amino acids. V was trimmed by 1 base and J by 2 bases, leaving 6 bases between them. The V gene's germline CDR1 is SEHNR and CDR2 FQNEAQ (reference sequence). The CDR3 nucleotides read TGTGCCAGCAGCTTAGGTCTAGCCTACGAGCAGTACTTC. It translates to CASSLGLAYEQYF. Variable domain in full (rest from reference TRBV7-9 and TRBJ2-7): DTGVSQNPRHKITKRGQNVTFRCDPISEHNRLYWYRQTLGQGPEFLTYFQNEAQLEKSRLLSDRFSAERPKGSFSTLEIQRTEQGDSAMYLCASSLGLAYEQYFGPGTRLTVT.

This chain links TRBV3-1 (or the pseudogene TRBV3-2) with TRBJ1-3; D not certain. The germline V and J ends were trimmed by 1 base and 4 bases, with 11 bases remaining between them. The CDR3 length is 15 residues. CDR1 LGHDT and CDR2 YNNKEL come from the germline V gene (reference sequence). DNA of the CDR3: TGTGCCAGCAGCCAAGTGGTCCCCCGGGGAAACACCATATATTTT. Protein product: CASSQVVPRGNTIYF.

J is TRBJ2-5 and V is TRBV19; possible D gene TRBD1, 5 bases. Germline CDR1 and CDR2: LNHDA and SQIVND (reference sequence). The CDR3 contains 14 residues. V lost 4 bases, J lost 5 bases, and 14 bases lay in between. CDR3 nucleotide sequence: TGTGCCAGTAGTAGGTCAGGGAAAAGGGAGACCCAGTACTTC. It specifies CASSRSGKRETQYF.

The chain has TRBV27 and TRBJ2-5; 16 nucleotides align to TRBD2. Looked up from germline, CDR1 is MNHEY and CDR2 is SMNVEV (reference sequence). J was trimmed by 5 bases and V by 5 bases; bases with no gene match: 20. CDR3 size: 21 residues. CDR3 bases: TGTGCCAGCAGTAAGAAGAACCCCGGGACTAGCGGGGGGGCGTCTAGGGAGACCCAGTACTTC. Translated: CASSKKNPGTSGGASRETQYF.

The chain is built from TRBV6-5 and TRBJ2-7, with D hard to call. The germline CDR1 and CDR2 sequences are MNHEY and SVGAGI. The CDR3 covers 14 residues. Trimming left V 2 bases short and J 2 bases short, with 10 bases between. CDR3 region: CASSYGVSTYEQYF. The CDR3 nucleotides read TGTGCCAGCAGTTACGGGGTCAGTACCTACGAGCAGTACTTC.

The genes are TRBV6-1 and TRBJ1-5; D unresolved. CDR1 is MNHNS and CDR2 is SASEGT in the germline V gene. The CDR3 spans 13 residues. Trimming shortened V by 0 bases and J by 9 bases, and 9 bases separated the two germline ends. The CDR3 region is CASSEAFDRPQHF. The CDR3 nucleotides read TGTGCCAGCAGTGAAGCGTTCGATCGGCCCCAGCATTTT.

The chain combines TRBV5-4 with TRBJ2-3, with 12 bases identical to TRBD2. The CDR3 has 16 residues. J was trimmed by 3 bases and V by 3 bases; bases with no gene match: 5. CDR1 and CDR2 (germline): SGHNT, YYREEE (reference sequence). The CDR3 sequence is CASSSDLAGGTDTQYF. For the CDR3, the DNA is TGTGCCAGCAGCTCGGACCTAGCGGGGGGGACAGATACGCAGTATTTT. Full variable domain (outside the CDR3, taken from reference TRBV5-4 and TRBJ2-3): ETGVTQSPTHLIKTRGQQVTLRCSSQSGHNTVSWYQQALGQGPQFIFQYYREEENGRGNFPPRFSGLQFPNYSSELNVNALELDDSALYLCASSSDLAGGTDTQYFGPGTRLTVL.

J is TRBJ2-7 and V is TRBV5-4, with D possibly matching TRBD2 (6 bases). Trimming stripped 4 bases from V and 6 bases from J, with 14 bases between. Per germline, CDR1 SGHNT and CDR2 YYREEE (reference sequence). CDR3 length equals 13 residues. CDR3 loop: CASSPAAGSEQYF. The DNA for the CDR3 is TGTGCCAGCAGCCCCGCCGCGGGGAGCGAGCAGTACTTC.

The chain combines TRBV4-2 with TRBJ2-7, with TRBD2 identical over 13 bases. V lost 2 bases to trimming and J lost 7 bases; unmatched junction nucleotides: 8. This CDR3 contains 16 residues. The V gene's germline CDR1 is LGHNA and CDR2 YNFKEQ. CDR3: CASSQSRLAGGGEQYF. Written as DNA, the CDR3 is TGTGCCAGCAGCCAATCGCGACTAGCGGGGGGCGGTGAGCAGTACTTC.

The CDR3 loop is CASSLGGFATEAFF. CDR3 DNA sequence: TGTGCCAGCAGCTTAGGCGGGTTCGCCACTGAAGCTTTCTTT. This sequence joins TRBV7-2 and TRBJ1-1; D not resolved. The germline gives CDR1 SGHTA, CDR2 FQGNSA. There are 14 residues in the CDR3. Trimming stripped 1 base from V and 4 bases from J, with 10 bases between.

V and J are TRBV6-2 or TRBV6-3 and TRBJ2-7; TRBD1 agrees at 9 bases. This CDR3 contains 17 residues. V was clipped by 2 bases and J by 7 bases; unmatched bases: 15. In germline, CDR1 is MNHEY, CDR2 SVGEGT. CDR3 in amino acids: CASSYRFSGQGPKEQYF. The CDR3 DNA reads TGTGCCAGCAGTTACCGGTTCTCCGGACAGGGGCCTAAGGAGCAGTACTTC.

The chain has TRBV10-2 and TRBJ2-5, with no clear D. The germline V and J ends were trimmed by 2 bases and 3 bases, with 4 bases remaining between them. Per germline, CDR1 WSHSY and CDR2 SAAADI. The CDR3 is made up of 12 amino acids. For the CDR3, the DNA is TGCGCCAGCAGTGAGATTGAAGAGACCCAGTACTTC. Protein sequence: CASSEIEETQYF.

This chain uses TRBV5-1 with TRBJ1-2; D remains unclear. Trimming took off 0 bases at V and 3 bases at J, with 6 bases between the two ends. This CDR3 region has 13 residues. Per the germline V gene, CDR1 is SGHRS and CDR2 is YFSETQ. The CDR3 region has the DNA TGCGCCAGCAGCTTGGGGGCGGACTATGGCTACACCTTC. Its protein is CASSLGADYGYTF.

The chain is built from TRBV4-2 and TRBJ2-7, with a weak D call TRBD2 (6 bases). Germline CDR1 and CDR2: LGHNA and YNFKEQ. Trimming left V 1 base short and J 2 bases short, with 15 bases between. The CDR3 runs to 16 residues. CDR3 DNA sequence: TGTGCCAGCAGCCAAGGCGGGACCAGGGTCCCCTACGAGCAGTACTTC. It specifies CASSQGGTRVPYEQYF.

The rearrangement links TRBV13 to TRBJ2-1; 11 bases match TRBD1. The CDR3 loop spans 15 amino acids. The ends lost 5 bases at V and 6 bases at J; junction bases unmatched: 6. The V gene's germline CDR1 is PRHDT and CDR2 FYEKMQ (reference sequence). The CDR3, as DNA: TGTGCCAGCAGCCTGGGACAGGGGGGGTCCAATGAGCAGTTCTTC. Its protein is CASSLGQGGSNEQFF. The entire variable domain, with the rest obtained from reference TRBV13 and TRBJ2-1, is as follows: AAGVIQSPRHLIKEKRETATLKCYPIPRHDTVYWYQQGPGQDPQFLISFYEKMQSDKGSIPDRFSAQQFSDYHSELNMSSLELGDSALYFCASSLGQGGSNEQFFGPGTRLTVL.

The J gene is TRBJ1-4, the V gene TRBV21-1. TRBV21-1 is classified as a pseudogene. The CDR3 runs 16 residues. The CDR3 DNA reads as TGTGCCAGCAGCAAAGACTGGGTCAGACTTAATGAAAAACTGTTTTTT. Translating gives CASSKDWVRLNEKLFF.

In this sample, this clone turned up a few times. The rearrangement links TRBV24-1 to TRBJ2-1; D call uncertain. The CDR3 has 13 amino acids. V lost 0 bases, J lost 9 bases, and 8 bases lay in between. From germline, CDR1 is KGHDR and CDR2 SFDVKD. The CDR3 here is CATSDLGVLEQFF. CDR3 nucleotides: TGTGCCACCAGTGATTTGGGGGTTCTTGAGCAGTTCTTC.